This is a list of T cell receptor beta chains from one sample in a study of tumor-infiltrating lymphocytes in primary liver carcinoma. TCRdb fed the multiplex PCR reads into MiXCR, producing one record per CDR3 protein. The repertoire consists of 90,000 to 100,000 distinct CDR3 sequences, with roughly 69% occurring once and the leading ten covering 9.5%. Sequencing was carried out using liver tumor tissue from sampling region 5. These TCRs come from a woman in her sixties or seventies with primary liver carcinoma and hepatitis B virus infection. Both conserved end residues are part of each CDR3. Each record gives: J gene, clone size, V gene, D gene, CDR3 protein, CDR3 DNA. D genes are given only for firm matches. Where a row states a size, it is once, few, many or the class of an expanded clone; other rows omit it.

J gene: TRBJ1-5
clone size: few
V gene: TRBV24-1
D gene: NA
CDR3 protein: CATARAGNNQPQHF
CDR3 DNA: TGTGCCACCGCCAGGGCGGGAAACAATCAGCCCCAGCATTTT

J gene: TRBJ2-6
clone size: NA
V gene: TRBV12-3/TRBV12-4
D gene: TRBD2
CDR3 protein: CARSGSPGTSEGVNVLTF
CDR3 DNA: TGTGCCAGGAGTGGCTCCCCCGGGACTAGCGAAGGGGTCAACGTCCTGACTTTC

J gene: TRBJ2-2
clone size: NA
V gene: TRBV12-3/TRBV12-4
D gene: NA
CDR3 protein: CASSSGLAVTGKLFF
CDR3 DNA: TGTGCCAGCAGTTCTGGATTAGCGGTCACCGGGAAGCTGTTTTTT

J gene: TRBJ2-1
clone size: NA
V gene: TRBV20-1
D gene: NA
CDR3 protein: CSARVNLKNNEQFF
CDR3 DNA: TGCAGTGCTAGAGTTAACCTAAAAAACAATGAGCAGTTCTTC

J gene: TRBJ2-7
clone size: NA
V gene: TRBV12-3/TRBV12-4
D gene: NA
CDR3 protein: CASGLSKTASVQNF
CDR3 DNA: TGTGCCAGCGGTTTAAGTAAGACAGCAAGCGTGCAGAACTTC

J gene: TRBJ2-2
clone size: NA
V gene: TRBV11-3
D gene: NA
CDR3 protein: CAITALEELFF
CDR3 DNA: TGTGCCATCACGGCTTTGGAGGAGCTGTTTTTT

J gene: TRBJ1-2
clone size: many
V gene: TRBV7-8
D gene: NA
CDR3 protein: CASSLAGAAGYTF
CDR3 DNA: TGTGCCAGCAGCTTAGCAGGGGCCGCCGGCTACACCTTC

J gene: TRBJ2-3
clone size: NA
V gene: TRBV6-2/TRBV6-3
D gene: TRBD2
CDR3 protein: CTSLLAGAADTQYF
CDR3 DNA: TGTACCAGCCTCTTGGCGGGAGCTGCAGATACGCAGTATTTT

J gene: TRBJ2-3
clone size: few
V gene: TRBV29-1
D gene: NA
CDR3 protein: CNGDPSTDTQYF
CDR3 DNA: TGCAACGGCGACCCTAGTACAGATACGCAGTATTTT

J gene: TRBJ2-5
clone size: NA
V gene: TRBV6-1
D gene: TRBD2
CDR3 protein: CASSVRAGGLGLVTQYF
CDR3 DNA: TGTGCCAGCAGTGTTCGAGCGGGAGGGCTAGGCTTAGTGACCCAGTACTTC

J gene: TRBJ2-3
clone size: NA
V gene: TRBV5-6
D gene: NA
CDR3 protein: CASSLLGTSSTDTQCF
CDR3 DNA: TGTGCCAGCAGCCTGTTAGGCACCTCTAGCACAGATACGCAGTGTTTT

J gene: TRBJ1-1
clone size: NA
V gene: TRBV12-3/TRBV12-4
D gene: NA
CDR3 protein: CASSLGFGGLVTEAYF
CDR3 DNA: TGTGCCAGCAGTTTAGGATTCGGGGGGCTGGTTACTGAAGCTTACTTT

J gene: TRBJ1-1
clone size: NA
V gene: TRBV11-3
D gene: NA
CDR3 protein: CTSDPRGGEVRAFF
CDR3 DNA: TGTACCAGCGACCCTAGGGGAGGGGAGGTTCGCGCTTTCTTT

J gene: TRBJ2-2
clone size: once
V gene: TRBV12-3/TRBV12-4
D gene: NA
CDR3 protein: CARNWAATGELFF
CDR3 DNA: TGTGCCCGCAATTGGGCCGCCACCGGGGAGCTGTTTTTT

J gene: TRBJ2-7
clone size: few
V gene: TRBV30
D gene: NA
CDR3 protein: CAWSRIARTYEHYF
CDR3 DNA: TGTGCCTGGAGTAGAATTGCGAGAACCTACGAGCACTACTTC

J gene: TRBJ2-7
clone size: NA
V gene: TRBV11-3
D gene: NA
CDR3 protein: CAGEQGTSSEQYF
CDR3 DNA: TGTGCCGGCGAACAAGGGACATCGTCCGAGCAGTACTTC

J gene: TRBJ2-3
clone size: NA
V gene: TRBV29-1
D gene: NA
CDR3 protein: CSVRASQLSGEQYF
CDR3 DNA: TGCAGCGTTAGGGCCTCACAATTATCAGGGGAGCAGTATTTT

J gene: TRBJ2-5
clone size: NA
V gene: TRBV29-1
D gene: NA
CDR3 protein: CSVDLDGRGNDQYF
CDR3 DNA: TGCAGCGTTGACCTGGATGGTAGGGGAAATGACCAGTACTTC

J gene: TRBJ2-3
clone size: NA
V gene: TRBV2
D gene: TRBD2
CDR3 protein: CASRPRTSSTDTQYF
CDR3 DNA: TGTGCCAGCAGGCCGAGGACTAGTAGCACAGATACGCAGTATTTT

J gene: TRBJ2-3
clone size: NA
V gene: TRBV5-6
D gene: NA
CDR3 protein: CASSLGNTQYF
CDR3 DNA: TGTGCCAGCAGCCTCGGAAATACACAGTATTTT

J gene: TRBJ2-1
clone size: NA
V gene: TRBV29-1
D gene: TRBD1
CDR3 protein: CGVPGQGNIEQFF
CDR3 DNA: TGCGGCGTCCCGGGACAGGGCAACATTGAGCAGTTCTTC

J gene: TRBJ2-5
clone size: many
V gene: TRBV6-1
D gene: TRBD1
CDR3 protein: CASTHLDEGAVTQYF
CDR3 DNA: TGTGCCAGCACCCACCTGGACGAGGGGGCGGTGACCCAGTACTTC

J gene: TRBJ2-3
clone size: many
V gene: TRBV6-1
D gene: TRBD1
CDR3 protein: CASTPRGQGFRGRSTDTQYF
CDR3 DNA: TGTGCCAGCACCCCGCGGGGACAGGGCTTTAGGGGGAGGAGCACAGATACGCAGTATTTT

J gene: TRBJ2-1
clone size: few
V gene: TRBV6-5
D gene: NA
CDR3 protein: CANSYSPSTYNEQFF
CDR3 DNA: TGTGCCAACAGTTACTCACCCTCTACCTACAATGAGCAGTTCTTC

J gene: TRBJ2-3
clone size: once
V gene: TRBV11-3
D gene: NA
CDR3 protein: CANSLSLSSFTPFF
CDR3 DNA: TGTGCCAACAGCTTAAGTCTGTCCAGTTTCACCCCCTTTTTC

J gene: TRBJ2-7
clone size: few
V gene: TRBV3-1
D gene: NA
CDR3 protein: CASSRLESSYEQYF
CDR3 DNA: TGTGCCAGCAGCCGGCTAGAAAGCTCCTACGAGCAGTACTTC

J gene: TRBJ2-1
clone size: many
V gene: TRBV12-3/TRBV12-4
D gene: TRBD2
CDR3 protein: CASSLAGNSGRADDEQFF
CDR3 DNA: TGTGCCAGCAGTTTAGCGGGAAATAGCGGGAGGGCCGACGATGAGCAGTTCTTC

J gene: TRBJ2-1
clone size: NA
V gene: TRBV5-1
D gene: TRBD1
CDR3 protein: CASSPDRDGVWGEQFF
CDR3 DNA: TGCGCCAGCAGCCCCGACAGGGACGGGGTTTGGGGTGAGCAGTTCTTC

J gene: TRBJ2-1
clone size: NA
V gene: TRBV5-1
D gene: TRBD2
CDR3 protein: CASSLEPFLSSGEYNEQFF
CDR3 DNA: TGCGCCAGCAGCTTGGAACCCTTTCTCTCTAGCGGGGAATACAATGAGCAGTTCTTC

J gene: TRBJ1-5
clone size: NA
V gene: TRBV28
D gene: TRBD1
CDR3 protein: CASSWGFGQGYDQPQHF
CDR3 DNA: TGTGCCAGCAGTTGGGGTTTTGGACAGGGTTACGATCAGCCCCAGCATTTT

J gene: TRBJ2-7
clone size: NA
V gene: TRBV11-2
D gene: NA
CDR3 protein: CASSPRQPYEQYF
CDR3 DNA: TGTGCCAGCAGTCCCAGACAGCCCTACGAGCAGTACTTC

J gene: TRBJ1-1
clone size: many
V gene: TRBV29-1
D gene: NA
CDR3 protein: CSVVGQVGVVGEAFF
CDR3 DNA: TGCAGCGTTGTCGGGCAGGTAGGGGTTGTTGGTGAAGCTTTCTTT

J gene: TRBJ1-1
clone size: many
V gene: TRBV6-5
D gene: NA
CDR3 protein: CASSLQGGDTEAFF
CDR3 DNA: TGTGCCAGCAGTCTACAGGGTGGGGACACTGAAGCTTTCTTT

J gene: TRBJ2-7
clone size: NA
V gene: TRBV6-5
D gene: NA
CDR3 protein: CASARWASYEQYF
CDR3 DNA: TGTGCCAGCGCTAGGTGGGCGTCCTACGAGCAGTACTTC

J gene: TRBJ2-7
clone size: NA
V gene: TRBV11-2
D gene: TRBD2
CDR3 protein: CASAPGLAREPYF
CDR3 DNA: TGTGCCAGCGCCCCGGGACTAGCGAGGGAGCCGTACTTC

J gene: TRBJ1-1
clone size: NA
V gene: TRBV5-1
D gene: NA
CDR3 protein: CASSLGTASTEAFF
CDR3 DNA: TGCGCCAGCAGCTTGGGGACAGCTAGCACTGAAGCTTTCTTT

J gene: TRBJ2-3
clone size: medium-sized
V gene: TRBV29-1
D gene: TRBD2
CDR3 protein: CSVHSGGTNLYTQYF
CDR3 DNA: TGCAGCGTTCACTCGGGGGGGACTAACCTCTATACGCAGTATTTT

J gene: TRBJ2-5
clone size: NA
V gene: TRBV11-2
D gene: NA
CDR3 protein: CASSLGQEPQETQYF
CDR3 DNA: TGTGCCAGCAGCTTAGGTCAGGAACCCCAAGAGACCCAGTACTTC

J gene: TRBJ2-5
clone size: NA
V gene: TRBV4-2
D gene: NA
CDR3 protein: CASSQGRIGTHPGEETQYF
CDR3 DNA: TGTGCCAGCAGCCAAGGAAGGATAGGGACCCATCCTGGGGAAGAGACCCAGTACTTC

J gene: TRBJ2-1
clone size: many
V gene: TRBV29-1
D gene: TRBD1
CDR3 protein: CSVEPGQGNNEQFF
CDR3 DNA: TGCAGCGTTGAACCGGGACAGGGCAACAATGAGCAGTTCTTC

J gene: TRBJ2-5
clone size: NA
V gene: TRBV10-3
D gene: NA
CDR3 protein: CAISEAGGAKPTQYF
CDR3 DNA: TGTGCCATCAGTGAAGCTGGGGGGGCCAAGCCGACCCAGTACTTC